This T cell receptor (beta chain) was obtained from a study of PD-1 blockade in classical Hodgkin lymphoma. Specified time point: cycle 4 day 1 (C4D1), after five to seven weeks of nivolumab. All the patients suffered relapse after autologous stem cell transplantation, and brentuximab vedotin exposure differed. Classifying best responses yielded complete response, partial response or progressive disease. General study results and limits: Whereas CD4+ TCR diversity had risen significantly by C4D1, CD8+ TCR diversity had not. The origin of the repertoire differences remains undefined, with disease activity or prior therapy as possible causes.

Sequenced by immunoSEQ multiplex PCR; TCRdb stores in-frame clones only, minus some. The profile shows about 64,000 clones, around 90% of them singletons. This clone was recorded a few times. The antigen is undetermined. The specimen comprised peripheral blood mononuclear cells (PBMCs), sampled before the fourth cycle of nivolumab. The clonotype was recovered from a human donor with classical Hodgkin lymphoma.

CDR3 sequence: CASRGRGSQSSGNTIYF. The CDR3, as DNA: TGTGCCAGCCGGGGCCGGGGCAGTCAGAGCTCTGGAAACACCATATATTTT. This sequence joins TRBV28 and TRBJ1-3; possible D gene TRBD1, 5 bases. Looked up from germline, CDR1 is MDHEN and CDR2 is SYDVKM. V lost 8 bases, J lost 0 bases, and 20 bases lay in between. This CDR3 is built from 17 residues.